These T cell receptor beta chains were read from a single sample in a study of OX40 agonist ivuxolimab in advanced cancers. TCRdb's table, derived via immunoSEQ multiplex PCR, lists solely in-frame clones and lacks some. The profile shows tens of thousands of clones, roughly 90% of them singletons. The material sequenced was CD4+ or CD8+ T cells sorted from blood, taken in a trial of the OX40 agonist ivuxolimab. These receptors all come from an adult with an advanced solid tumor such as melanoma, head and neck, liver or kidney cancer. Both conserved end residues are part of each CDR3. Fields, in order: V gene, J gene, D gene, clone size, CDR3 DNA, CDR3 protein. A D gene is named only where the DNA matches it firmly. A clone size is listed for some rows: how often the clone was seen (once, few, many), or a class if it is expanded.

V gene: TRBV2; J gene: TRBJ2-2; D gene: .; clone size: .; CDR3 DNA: TGTGCCAGCAGAATGAACACCGGGGAGCTGTTTTTT; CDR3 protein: CASRMNTGELFF
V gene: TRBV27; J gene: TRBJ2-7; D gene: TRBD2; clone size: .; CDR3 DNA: TGTGCCAGCAGTCCAAATCGACCCCTAGCGGGAGGGTTTGATGAGCAGTACTTC; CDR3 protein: CASSPNRPLAGGFDEQYF
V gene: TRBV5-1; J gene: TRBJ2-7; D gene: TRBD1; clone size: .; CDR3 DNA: TGCGCCAGCAGCCCGGGACAGGGGATGGGCGAGCAGTACTTC; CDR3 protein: CASSPGQGMGEQYF
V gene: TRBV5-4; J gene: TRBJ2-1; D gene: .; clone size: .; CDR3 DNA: TGTGCCAGCAGCTTGGTTGCAGCGGGCCTTGGCTCCTACAATGAGCAGTTCTTC; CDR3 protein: CASSLVAAGLGSYNEQFF
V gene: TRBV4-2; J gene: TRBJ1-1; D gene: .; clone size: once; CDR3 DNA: TGTGCCAGCAGCCCCCTGAATATGAACACTGAAGCTTTCTTT; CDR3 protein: CASSPLNMNTEAFF
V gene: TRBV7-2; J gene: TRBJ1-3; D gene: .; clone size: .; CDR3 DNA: TGTGCCAGCAGCTCGAGATGGGGAAACACCATATATTTT; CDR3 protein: CASSSRWGNTIYF
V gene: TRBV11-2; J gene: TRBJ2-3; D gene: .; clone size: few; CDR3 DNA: TGTGCCAGCAGCTTAGAAACAGGCCGAGGACGGGCAGATACGCAGTATTTT; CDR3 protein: CASSLETGRGRADTQYF
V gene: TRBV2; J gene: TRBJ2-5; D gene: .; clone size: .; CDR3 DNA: TGTGCCAGCAGTGATCGGGTTCAGTACTTC; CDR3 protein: CASSDRVQYF
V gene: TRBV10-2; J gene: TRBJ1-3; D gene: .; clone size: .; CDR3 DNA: TGCGCCAGCAGTGAATACTCTGGAAACACCATATATTTT; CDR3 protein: CASSEYSGNTIYF
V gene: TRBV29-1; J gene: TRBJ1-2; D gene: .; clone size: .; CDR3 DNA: TGCAGCGCCGATGATCCCGGGGCAGAACCAATTAACTATGGCTACACCTTC; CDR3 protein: CSADDPGAEPINYGYTF
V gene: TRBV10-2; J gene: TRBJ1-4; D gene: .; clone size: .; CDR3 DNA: TGCGCCAGCTCTGCAACTAATGAAAAACTGTTTTTT; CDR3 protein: CASSATNEKLFF
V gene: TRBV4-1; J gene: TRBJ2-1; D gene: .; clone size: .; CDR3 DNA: TGCACCAGCAGCCAATGGGGGCTCTCCTACAATGAGCAGTTCTTC; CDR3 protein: CTSSQWGLSYNEQFF
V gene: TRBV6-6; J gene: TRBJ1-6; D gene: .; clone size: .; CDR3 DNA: TGTGCCACCAGGGGAGCAGGGAAATCACCCCTCCACTTT; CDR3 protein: CATRGAGKSPLHF
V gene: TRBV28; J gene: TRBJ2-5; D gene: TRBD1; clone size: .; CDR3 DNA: TGTGCCAGCAGTTTGGGGCAGGGGGCGGGAGAGACCCAGTACTTC; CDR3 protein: CASSLGQGAGETQYF
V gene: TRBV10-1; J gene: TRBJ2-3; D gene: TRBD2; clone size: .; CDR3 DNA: TGCGCCAGCAGTGCGCGGCGGGGGGATACGCAGTATTTT; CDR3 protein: CASSARRGDTQYF
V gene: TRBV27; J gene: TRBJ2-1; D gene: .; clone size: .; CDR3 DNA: TGTGCCAGCAGTTTAGGCCGGCACAATGAGCAGTTCTTC; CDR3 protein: CASSLGRHNEQFF
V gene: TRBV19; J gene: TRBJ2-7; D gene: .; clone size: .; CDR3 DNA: TGTGCCAGTAGCCCCGGGACGGGCAAAGGGTACGAGCAGTACTTC; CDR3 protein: CASSPGTGKGYEQYF
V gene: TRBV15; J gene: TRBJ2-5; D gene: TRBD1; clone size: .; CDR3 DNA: TGTGCCACCAGCAGAGTTCTACCTCCCCAAGGACAGGGGCAAGAGACCCAGTACTTC; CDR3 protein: CATSRVLPPQGQGQETQYF
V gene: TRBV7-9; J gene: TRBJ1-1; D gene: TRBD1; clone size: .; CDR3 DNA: TGTGCCAGCAGCGGCACCCGGGACAGGGTAGCTGAAGCTTTCTTT; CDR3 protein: CASSGTRDRVAEAFF
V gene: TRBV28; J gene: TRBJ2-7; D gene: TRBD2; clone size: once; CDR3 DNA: TGTGCCAGCACCCTCGGGGGGATCTACGAGCAGTACTTC; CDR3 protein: CASTLGGIYEQYF
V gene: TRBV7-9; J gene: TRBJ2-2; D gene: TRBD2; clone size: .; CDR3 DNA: TGTGCCAGCAGCTTACTGGGACTAGCGGCCGTCCAAGGGGAGCTGTTTTTT; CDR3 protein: CASSLLGLAAVQGELFF
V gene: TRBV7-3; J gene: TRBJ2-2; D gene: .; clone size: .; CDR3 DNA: TGTGCCAGCAGCGTCTCGAACACCGGGGAGCTGTTTTTT; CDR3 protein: CASSVSNTGELFF
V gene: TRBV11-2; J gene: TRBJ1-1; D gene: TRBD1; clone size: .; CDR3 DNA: TGTGCCAGCAGCCCAGGGACAGGGATGAACACTGAAGCTTTCTTT; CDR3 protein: CASSPGTGMNTEAFF
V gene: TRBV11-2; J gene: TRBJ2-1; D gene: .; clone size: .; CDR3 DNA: TGTGCCAGCAGCACCGGAATCGCGCCCACCGGGACCCCTCGGGATGAGCAGTTCTTC; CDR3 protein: CASSTGIAPTGTPRDEQFF
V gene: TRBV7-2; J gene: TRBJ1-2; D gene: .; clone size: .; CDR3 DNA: TGTGCCAGCAGCTTGTTTGGCGGAGACTATGGCTACACCTTC; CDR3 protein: CASSLFGGDYGYTF